This T cell receptor beta chain is drawn from a study of human T cells and chemical hapten exposure. Study conclusions and caveats: With regard to DPC sensitization, TCRs above 1 in 1000 frequency did not change. Alopecia was present in the donors, so their immune response may differ from healthy people's. Controls had significantly fewer large CDR3 similarity clusters than were formed by expanded TCRs.

Each cDNA molecule in the library carried unique molecular identifiers. MiXCR, applied by TCRdb to the RACE reads, yields one record per CDR3 protein. The top ten hold just under 3% of the sample, which has 180,000 or so distinct CDR3 sequences, around 30% seen once. The CDR3 is 13 amino acids. Germline CDR1 LGHDT, CDR2 YNNKEL (reference sequence). V lost 2 bases and J 4 bases, leaving 9 bases between the germline ends. Time point in this sample: pre-sensitization, week 0. Treatment reported: therapeutic diphenylcyclopropenone sensitization with weekly scalp DPC. This clonotype has ten or more counts. Its antigen is currently unknown.

The rearrangement joins TRBV3-1 to TRBJ2-7, with D tentatively TRBD1 or TRBD2 (5 bases each). Specimen: whole blood, collected in connection with sensitization to the hapten diphenylcyclopropenone (DPC). This receptor was taken from a woman under 40 with alopecia areata. Some clones in this sample may be carry-over from other donors' samples. The CDR3 region is CASSQSEGYEQYF. In DNA form, the CDR3 reads TGTGCCAGCAGCCAATCCGAGGGGTACGAGCAGTACTTC.